The clone carrying this T cell receptor (beta chain) has a handful of counts. Its matching antigen is unknown. The data derive from a study of CD8+ T cells in alopecia areata. Study context: Oral tofacitinib, 5 to 10 mg twice daily, was given in an open-label trial.

V gave up 0 bases and J gave up 0 bases, with 13 bases separating them. The CDR3 extends over 16 amino acids. Germline V gene lookup returns CDR1 SQVTM and CDR2 ANQGSEA. Sequencing templates came from extracted RNA that was reverse transcribed into cDNA. The table came from immunoSEQ multiplex PCR; TCRdb's copy has only in-frame clones and leaves some out. The repertoire holds tens of thousands of clones, 25% to 30% seen once, with approximately 15% in the top ten. Broader study findings: Lesional tissue from the scalp (especially in alopecia totalis/universalis) showed higher clonality than normal scalp.

Sample treatment: oral pan-JAK inhibitor, 5-10 mg twice daily. Peripheral blood and lesional scalp punch biopsies were taken from alopecia areata patients. The sequencing here drew on CD8+ T cells sorted from blood, taken at week 4, from a patient treated with tofacitinib. The rearrangement links TRBV29-1 to TRBJ2-3, with unresolved D. This receptor was taken from a human donor with alopecia areata. The CDR3 DNA sequence: TGCAGCGTTGAAGATCAAAGCACCTCTAGCACAGATACGCAGTATTTT. Encoded protein: CSVEDQSTSSTDTQYF.